The next 2 T cell receptor beta chains were all read from a single sample in a study of human T cells and chemical hapten exposure. TCRdb called the RACE reads again in MiXCR, with one record for every CDR3 protein. The table includes just under 350,000 distinct CDR3 sequences, around 7% detected once. Time point noted: patch test 1, 2 weeks after DPC sensitization. Treatment reported: therapeutic diphenylcyclopropenone sensitization with weekly scalp DPC. Sample: whole blood, taken in connection with sensitization to the hapten diphenylcyclopropenone (DPC). These receptors all stem from a woman under 30 with alopecia areata. Some clones in this sample may be carry-over from other donors' samples.

Many counts were recorded for this clonotype. The chain combines TRBV6-2 or TRBV6-3 with TRBJ2-2; D unresolved. CDR3 size: 14 residues. Germline assignment: CDR1 MNHEY and CDR2 SVGEGT. V was pared by 6 bases and J by 6 bases, with 14 bases between. For the CDR3, the DNA is TGTGCCAGCAGCCCTCCCCCAGGACCCGGGGAGCTGTTTTTT. Amino acids: CASSPPPGPGELFF.

This chain links TRBV24-1 with TRBJ1-4; 7 nucleotides agree with TRBD1. From germline, CDR1 is KGHDR and CDR2 SFDVKD. J was trimmed by 5 bases and V by 9 bases; bases with no gene match: 11. This CDR3 is built from 15 residues. Here the CDR3 reads CATSTPGTANEKLFF. CDR3 in DNA: TGTGCCACCTCCACCCCTGGGACAGCAAATGAAAAACTGTTTTTT.